This T cell receptor beta chain was documented in a study of cytomegalovirus exposure and HLA in healthy donors. This clone was seen a few times. What it binds is unknown. This CDR3 spans 17 amino acids. Trimming pared 5 bases from V and 0 bases from J, leaving 20 bases between. From germline, CDR1 is SGHDT and CDR2 YYEEEE. The PCR used 60 Vbeta and 13 Jbeta primers. Clones were read by immunoSEQ multiplex PCR, and TCRdb kept only the in-frame ones, dropping some. The sample contains about 170,000 clones, approximately 70% of which appear only once. Study-wide points: Association with HLA alleles at 0.05 false discovery rate was found for 15,000 or so TCR beta sequences in a later analysis.

Material for sequencing was PBMCs. The chain recombines TRBV5-6 with TRBJ1-1; D not certain. This receptor was taken from a woman aged 18-29 years in good health and CMV-seropositive. The CDR3 DNA follows: TGTGCCAGCAGGACAAGGATCCCCAGATCAATGAACACTGAAGCTTTCTTT. It codes for CASRTRIPRSMNTEAFF. Filled out from reference TRBV5-6 and TRBJ1-1, the complete variable domain reads DAGVTQSPTHLIKTRGQQVTLRCSPKSGHDTVSWYQQALGQGPQFIFQYYEEEERQRGNFPDRFSGHQFPNYSSELNVNALLLGDSALYLCASRTRIPRSMNTEAFFGQGTRLTVV.